Below, one T cell receptor beta chain is given with its context. No antigen is known for it. The entry originates in a study of T cell repertoires in cytomegalovirus infection. Germline CDR1 MDHEN, CDR2 SYDVKM. Trimming left V 5 bases short and J 7 bases short, with 17 bases between. CDR3 length: 15 residues. Via MiXCR, TCRdb re-called the reads, giving one row per CDR3 protein. The profile shows some 500,000 distinct CDR3 sequences, more than 30% of them singletons. This clonotype was sampled from a human donor in good health (CMV status not recorded). Some clones in this sample may be carry-over from other donors' samples. Source: cultured PBMCs, taken from culture after CMV antigen stimulation. This chain links TRBV28 with TRBJ1-4; no firm D call. CDR3 nucleotide sequence: TGTGCCAGCAGTCCCGGACCTTTTGTGGGTGAAAAACTGTTTTTT. Residues: CASSPGPFVGEKLFF.